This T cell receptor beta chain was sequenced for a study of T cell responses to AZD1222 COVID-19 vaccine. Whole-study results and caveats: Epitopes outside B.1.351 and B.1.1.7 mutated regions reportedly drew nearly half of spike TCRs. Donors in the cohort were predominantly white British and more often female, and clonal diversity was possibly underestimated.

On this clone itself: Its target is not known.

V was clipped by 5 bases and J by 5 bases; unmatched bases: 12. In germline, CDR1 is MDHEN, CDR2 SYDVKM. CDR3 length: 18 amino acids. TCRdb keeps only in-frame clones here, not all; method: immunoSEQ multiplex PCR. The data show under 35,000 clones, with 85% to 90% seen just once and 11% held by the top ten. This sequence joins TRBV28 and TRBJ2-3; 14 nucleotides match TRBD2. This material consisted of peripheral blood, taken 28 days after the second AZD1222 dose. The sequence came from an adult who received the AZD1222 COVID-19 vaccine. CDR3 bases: TGTGCCAGCAGTGGGGCCGGGACTAGCGGGAGAGAGGGAGATACGCAGTATTTT. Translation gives CASSGAGTSGREGDTQYF.